The clone carrying this T cell receptor (beta chain) appeared many times. Antigen specificity is unknown. This entry belongs to a study of CD8 T cells in ankylosing spondylitis. Findings and caveats of the study: Enrichment of disease-linked clones was reportedly significant in matched ankylosing spondylitis synovial fluid. A motif in TCR beta, a set of eight highly homologous variants, appeared characteristic of ankylosing spondylitis blood. Earlier literature documents some of the motif variants in reactive arthritis synovial fluid and blood.

TCRdb reanalysed the 5' RACE reads using MiXCR and keeps one entry per CDR3 protein. This repertoire shows 200,000 to 300,000 distinct CDR3 sequences, roughly a tenth found once; its top ten account for around 2.6%. V gave up 3 bases and J gave up 1 base, with 13 bases separating them. The CDR3 has 15 amino acids. Germline assignment: CDR1 SGHRS and CDR2 YFSETQ. The receptor was isolated from a male donor with ankylosing spondylitis or in good health (not recorded which). The rearrangement links TRBV5-1 to TRBJ2-5; tentative D call: TRBD1 (5 bases). Sequencing input: blood, either unsorted or a sorted T cell fraction (not recorded which). The CDR3 sequence is CASSSGHLTQETQYF. In nucleotides, the CDR3 is TGCGCCAGCAGCTCCGGACACCTCACCCAAGAGACCCAGTACTTC.